Listed here are 22 T cell receptor beta chains from one sample, sequenced in a study of shared clonotypes between healthy human individuals. Sequencing used immunoSEQ multiplex PCR; TCRdb keeps in-frame clones, though not all of them. The sample shows millions of clones, 90% to 95% of them seen only once. Material: naive CD4+ T cells sorted from blood. Subset here: CD45RA+ positively selected. Source of these receptors: a young man in good health.

On this clone: This specimen includes other DNA sequences encoding the same CDR3. The V call is TRBV6-5, the J call TRBJ1-6, with TRBD1 matching over 10 bases. Trimming cost V 6 bases and J 9 bases; bases outside gene matches: 5. From germline, CDR1 is MNHEY and CDR2 SVGAGI. This CDR3 has 14 residues. Written as DNA, the CDR3 is TGTGCCAGCAGCCGGACAGGGGGTAGTTCACCCCTCCACTTT. Residues: CASSRTGGSSPLHF.

The chain uses TRBV30 and TRBJ2-3; 7 bases are shared with TRBD1. Germline-derived CDR1 and CDR2 are GTSNPN and SVGIG (reference sequence). This CDR3 spans 17 amino acids. Trimming took 2 bases from V and 4 from J; bases not matched to a gene: 15. This CDR3 is CAWSFSSTGRVADTQYF. Here the CDR3 DNA reads TGTGCCTGGAGTTTTTCTTCGACAGGGAGAGTTGCAGATACGCAGTATTTT.

This clone came up once. This CDR3 is also generated by other DNA sequences in the sample. This chain uses TRBV5-1 with TRBJ1-1; 9 bases are shared with TRBD1. CDR3 size: 14 residues. Germline V lookup: CDR1 SGHRS, CDR2 YFSETQ. The V segment lost 4 bases and the J segment 4 bases; nucleotides outside the gene matches: 5. CDR3 amino acids: CASSLTGGGTEAFF. The CDR3 DNA follows: TGCGCCAGCAGCCTGACAGGGGGTGGCACTGAAGCTTTCTTT.

This rearrangement joins TRBV19 to TRBJ2-3, with 12 bases that match TRBD2. After removal of 5 bases from V and 1 base from J, the junction contained 7 bases not matched to a gene. The germline V gene has CDR1 LNHDA and CDR2 SQIVND (reference sequence). This CDR3 region has 17 residues. Here the CDR3 reads CASSSARTSGGTDTQYF. CDR3 bases: TGTGCCAGTAGTTCCGCCCGGACTAGCGGGGGCACAGATACGCAGTATTTT.

The CDR3 spells CASSGYRGKAEKLFF. The CDR3 bases are TGTGCCAGCAGTGGCTACAGGGGGAAGGCGGAAAAACTGTTTTTT. The chain has TRBV2 and TRBJ1-4; 8 nucleotides match TRBD1. This CDR3 comprises 15 residues. Germline assignment: CDR1 SNHLY and CDR2 FYNNEI. After removal of 4 bases from V and 8 bases from J, the junction contained 9 bases not matched to a gene.

The chain employs TRBV7-2 and TRBJ2-3; D is unclear. Between the trimmed V and J ends, which lost 1 base and 2 bases, there was a span of 13 bases. This CDR3 has 16 amino acids. CDR1 is SGHTA and CDR2 is FQGNSA in the germline V gene. CDR3: CASSLDHGTPTDTQYF. The CDR3, as DNA: TGTGCCAGCAGCTTAGATCACGGAACCCCCACAGATACGCAGTATTTT.

A word on this clone: The sample contains more than one DNA sequence encoding this CDR3. This sequence joins TRBV5-1 and TRBJ2-2; weak D call: TRBD1 (6 bases). CDR3 length: 15 amino acids. Germline CDR1 reads SGHRS; CDR2 reads YFSETQ. V was cut by 3 bases and J by 1 base, with 10 bases left in between. This chain's CDR3 is CASSSGTLNTGELFF. As DNA, the CDR3 is TGCGCCAGCAGCTCCGGGACATTGAACACCGGGGAGCTGTTTTTT.

As regards this clone: This same CDR3 is encoded by further DNA sequences in the sample. V is TRBV2 and J is TRBJ2-5; D not certain. CDR1 and CDR2 (germline): SNHLY, FYNNEI. V lost 6 bases to trimming and J lost 5 bases, with 7 bases between them. The CDR3 has 11 amino acids. The CDR3 DNA sequence: TGTGCCAGCAGAGCCGAGGAGACCCAGTACTTC. This translates into CASRAEETQYF.

The rearrangement joins TRBV25-1 to TRBJ1-6; 9 nucleotides agree with TRBD1. This CDR3 spans 14 amino acids. CDR1 and CDR2 from the germline V gene are MGHDK and SYGVNS. V lost 6 bases to trimming and J lost 10 bases; unmatched junction nucleotides: 7. The CDR3 DNA follows: TGTGCCAGCAGCGCCGGGACAGGGAACTCACCCCTCCACTTT. It specifies CASSAGTGNSPLHF.

This chain's CDR3 is CASSRLAGSNTGELFF. The CDR3 DNA follows: TGCGCCAGCAGCCGACTAGCGGGGTCAAACACCGGGGAGCTGTTTTTT. V gene TRBV5-1 combines with J gene TRBJ2-2; TRBD2 matches at 11 bases. Germline V gene lookup returns CDR1 SGHRS and CDR2 YFSETQ. The CDR3 length is 16 residues. J was trimmed by 2 bases and V by 4 bases; bases with no gene match: 4.

The gene calls are TRBV21-1 and TRBJ2-4; whether TRBD1, the table's D call, matches the DNA was not checked. TRBV21-1 is classified as a pseudogene. This CDR3 region has 17 residues. The CDR3 spells CASSKMSGPTPKNIQYF. The CDR3 bases are TGTGCCAGCAGCAAAATGTCAGGGCCCACTCCCAAAAACATTCAGTACTTC.

The rearrangement links TRBV7-6 to TRBJ1-5; D remains unclear. Germline V gives CDR1 SGHVS, CDR2 FNYEAQ. CDR3 length: 13 residues. Trimming stripped 5 bases from V and 0 bases from J, with 5 bases between. CDR3 protein: CASSQNSNQPQHF. In nucleotides, the CDR3 is TGTGCCAGCAGCCAGAATAGCAATCAGCCCCAGCATTTT.

Comment on this clone: Other nucleotide sequences in the sample specify the same CDR3. The rearrangement joins TRBV19 to TRBJ2-7; D may correspond to TRBD1 or TRBD2 (5 bases each). The CDR3 loop spans 13 amino acids. The V gene lost 2 bases and the J gene lost 4 bases, with 9 bases spanning the gap. Germline values: CDR1 LNHDA, CDR2 SQIVND (reference sequence). The chain's CDR3 is CASSIRGGYEQYF. The CDR3, as DNA: TGTGCCAGTAGTATACGGGGCGGGTACGAGCAGTACTTC.

V and J are TRBV27 and TRBJ1-6; D is uncertain. This CDR3 comprises 14 residues. V lost 6 bases to trimming and J lost 4 bases, with 10 bases between them. CDR1 MNHEY and CDR2 SMNVEV come from the germline V gene (reference sequence). The CDR3 protein is CASRSGLYNSPLHF. CDR3 coding DNA: TGTGCCAGCAGGTCAGGACTTTATAATTCACCCCTCCACTTT.

The chain joins TRBV6-1 to TRBJ2-7, with TRBD2 identical over 7 bases. J was trimmed by 0 bases and V by 2 bases; bases with no gene match: 1. The length of the CDR3 is 14 residues. CDR1 and CDR2 from the germline V gene are MNHNS and SASEGT. The CDR3 loop reads CASSERDYSYEQYF. Written as DNA, the CDR3 is TGTGCCAGCAGTGAAAGGGACTACTCCTACGAGCAGTACTTC.

This sequence joins TRBV11-2 and TRBJ2-7; D not certain. The CDR3 covers 14 residues. Trimming took off 1 base at V and 5 bases at J, with 12 bases between the two ends. The V gene's germline CDR1 is SGHAT and CDR2 FQNNGV. CDR3 sequence reads: CASSLGGHLDEQYF. CDR3 DNA sequence: TGTGCCAGCAGCTTAGGAGGTCATCTGGACGAGCAGTACTTC. Looking up the rest from reference TRBV11-2 and TRBJ2-7 gives the full variable domain: EAGVAQSPRYKIIEKRQSVAFWCNPISGHATLYWYQQILGQGPKLLIQFQNNGVVDDSQLPKDRFSAERLKGVDSTLKIQPAKLEDSAVYLCASSLGGHLDEQYFGPGTRLTVT.

The V and J genes are TRBV5-4 and TRBJ2-3; D perhaps matches TRBD2 (5 bases). Trimming stripped 2 bases from V and 0 bases from J, with 7 bases between. CDR3 length: 14 residues. Germline assignment: CDR1 SGHNT and CDR2 YYREEE (reference sequence). CDR3 sequence: CASSFPSSTDTQYF. The CDR3 DNA follows: TGTGCCAGCAGCTTTCCTAGCAGCACAGATACGCAGTATTTT.

The chain links TRBV10-2 to TRBJ2-5, with D perhaps assigned TRBD1 or TRBD2 (5 bases each). Germline-derived CDR1 and CDR2 are WSHSY and SAAADI. V dropped 0 bases and J dropped 7 bases, with 12 bases sitting between them. The CDR3 spans 14 residues. The CDR3 DNA reads TGCGCCAGCAGTGAGTCAGGGGAGAGTGGGACCCAGTACTTC. Amino acids: CASSESGESGTQYF.

This clone was picked up a small number of times. The chain combines TRBV11-2 with TRBJ2-7, with D hard to call. Per the germline V gene, CDR1 is SGHAT and CDR2 is FQNNGV. With 5 bases removed from V and 7 bases from J, the gap between germline ends came to 9 bases. The CDR3 loop spans 11 amino acids. The CDR3 region is CASSPSLEQYF. As DNA, the CDR3 is TGTGCCAGCAGCCCCTCTTTGGAGCAGTACTTC.

The chain has TRBV30 and TRBJ2-1; 10 positions match TRBD2. This CDR3 region has 15 residues. V lost 3 bases and J lost 5; bases outside the gene matches: 7. CDR1 and CDR2 from the germline V gene are GTSNPN and SVGIG (reference sequence). Written as DNA, the CDR3 is TGTGCCTGGAGAGCCAGCGGGAGGGCAGACAATGAGCAGTTCTTC. Its translation: CAWRASGRADNEQFF.

CDR3 loop: CASSLPSSGSRETQYF. In DNA form, the CDR3 reads TGTGCCAGCAGCTTGCCGTCGAGCGGGAGTAGAGAGACCCAGTACTTC. The chain carries TRBV7-6 and TRBJ2-5, with TRBD2 matching 8 bases. This CDR3 comprises 16 residues. Germline trimming cut 3 bases from V and 4 bases from J; bases unmatched to any gene: 10. Germline V gene data show CDR1 as SGHVS and CDR2 as FNYEAQ.

V gene TRBV5-1 combines with J gene TRBJ1-4; D might be TRBD1 (6 bases). Trimming stripped 4 bases from V and 5 bases from J, with 15 bases between. The CDR3 is 15 residues long. From germline, CDR1 is SGHRS and CDR2 YFSETQ. The CDR3 DNA reads as TGCGCCAGCAGCCCGGGGGCCGGGCCCAATGAAAAACTGTTTTTT. Translated: CASSPGAGPNEKLFF.